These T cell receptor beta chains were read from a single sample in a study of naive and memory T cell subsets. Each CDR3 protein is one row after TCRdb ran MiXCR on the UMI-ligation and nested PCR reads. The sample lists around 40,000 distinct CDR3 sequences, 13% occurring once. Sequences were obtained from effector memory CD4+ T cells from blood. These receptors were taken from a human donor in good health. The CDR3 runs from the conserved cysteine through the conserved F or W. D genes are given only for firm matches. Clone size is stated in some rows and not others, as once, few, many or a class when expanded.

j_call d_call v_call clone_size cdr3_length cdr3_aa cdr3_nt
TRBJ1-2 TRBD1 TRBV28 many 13 CASRGDSLYGYTF TGTGCCAGCAGAGGGGACAGTCTCTATGGCTACACCTTC
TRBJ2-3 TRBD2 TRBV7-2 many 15 CASRTSGRAGNTQYF TGTGCCAGCAGGACCAGCGGGAGGGCCGGGAATACGCAGTATTTT
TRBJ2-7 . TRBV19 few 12 CASQRAFYEQYF TGTGCCAGTCAAAGGGCCTTCTACGAGCAGTACTTC
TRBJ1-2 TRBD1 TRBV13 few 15 CASSPSGGADYGYTF TGTGCCAGCAGCCCCTCAGGGGGCGCAGACTATGGCTACACCTTC
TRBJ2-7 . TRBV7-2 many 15 CASSLRSEFSYEQYF TGTGCCAGCAGCCTCCGTTCCGAGTTTTCCTACGAGCAGTACTTC
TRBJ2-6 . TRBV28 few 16 CASRGQGGSGANVLTF TGTGCCAGCAGAGGGCAGGGGGGCTCTGGGGCCAACGTCCTGACTTTC
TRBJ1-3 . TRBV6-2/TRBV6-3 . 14 CASSYGGTGNTIYF TGTGCCAGCAGTTATGGTGGAACTGGAAACACCATATATTTT
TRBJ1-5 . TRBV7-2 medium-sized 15 CASSSASGGNQPQHF TGTGCCAGCAGCTCCGCTTCGGGGGGCAATCAGCCCCAGCATTTT
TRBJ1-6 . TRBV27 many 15 CASSFGLRDNSPLHF TGTGCCAGCAGTTTTGGATTGCGCGATAATTCACCCCTCCACTTT
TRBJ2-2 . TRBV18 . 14 CASSPPWNTGELFF TGTGCCAGCTCACCACCGTGGAACACCGGGGAGCTGTTTTTT
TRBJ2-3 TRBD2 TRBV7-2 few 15 CASSLQAGRPDTQYF TGTGCCAGCAGCTTACAAGCGGGAAGGCCAGATACGCAGTATTTT
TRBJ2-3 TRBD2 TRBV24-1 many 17 CATSDFYAGEFTDTQYF TGTGCCACCAGTGATTTCTATGCGGGAGAGTTCACAGATACGCAGTATTTT
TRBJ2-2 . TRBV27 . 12 CASSAYTGELFF TGTGCCAGCAGTGCCTACACCGGGGAGCTGTTTTTT
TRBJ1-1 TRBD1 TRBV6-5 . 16 CASRTLGTGSLAEAFF TGTGCCAGCAGGACCCTGGGGACAGGGAGTTTGGCTGAAGCTTTCTTT
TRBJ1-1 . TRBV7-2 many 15 CASSLILNQNTEAFF TGTGCCAGCAGCTTAATCCTGAACCAGAACACTGAAGCTTTCTTT
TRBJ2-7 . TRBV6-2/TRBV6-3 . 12 CASSQLAYEQYF TGTGCCAGCAGCCAACTAGCTTACGAGCAGTACTTC
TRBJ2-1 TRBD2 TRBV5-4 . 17 CASSLEASGRAYNEQFF TGTGCCAGCAGCTTGGAAGCTAGCGGGAGAGCATACAATGAGCAGTTCTTC
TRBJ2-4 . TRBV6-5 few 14 CASSSGSAKNIQYF TGTGCCAGCAGCTCCGGGTCGGCCAAAAACATTCAGTACTTC
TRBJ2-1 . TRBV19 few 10 CASGGNEQFF TGTGCCAGTGGAGGGAATGAGCAGTTCTTC
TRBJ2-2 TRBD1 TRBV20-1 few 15 CSARGAGTAYGELFF TGCAGTGCTAGAGGGGCCGGGACAGCTTACGGGGAGCTGTTTTTT
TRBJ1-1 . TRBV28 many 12 CACSSGYTEAFF TGTGCCTGCTCGTCTGGCTACACTGAAGCTTTCTTT
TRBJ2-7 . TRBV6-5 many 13 CASSYSPTYEQYF TGTGCCAGCAGTTACTCGCCTACCTACGAGCAGTACTTC
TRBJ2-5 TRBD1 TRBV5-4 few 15 CASSIRTGVGETQYF TGTGCCAGCAGCATTAGGACAGGGGTAGGAGAGACCCAGTACTTC
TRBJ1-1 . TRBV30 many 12 CAWSVGNTEAFF TGTGCCTGGAGTGTGGGGAACACTGAAGCTTTCTTT
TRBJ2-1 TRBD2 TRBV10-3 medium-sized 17 CAISESLARLASNEQFF TGTGCCATCAGTGAATCTCTAGCTAGACTAGCGAGCAATGAGCAGTTCTTC
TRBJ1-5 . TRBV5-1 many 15 CASSLGGSSNQPQHF TGCGCCAGCAGCTTGGGGGGTTCTAGCAATCAGCCCCAGCATTTT
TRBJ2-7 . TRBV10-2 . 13 CASNPSQGPEQYF TGCGCCAGCAATCCGAGTCAGGGACCCGAGCAGTACTTC
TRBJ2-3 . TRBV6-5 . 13 CASSPRARDTQYF TGTGCCAGCAGTCCCCGGGCCCGAGATACGCAGTATTTT
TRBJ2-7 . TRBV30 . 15 CAWSPGWGASYEQYF TGTGCCTGGAGCCCAGGGTGGGGGGCCTCCTACGAGCAGTACTTC
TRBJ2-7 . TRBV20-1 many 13 CSAPETIGDEQYF TGCAGTGCTCCTGAGACGATAGGGGACGAGCAGTACTTC
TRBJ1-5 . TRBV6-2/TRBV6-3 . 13 CASDQGSGQPQHF TGTGCCAGCGATCAGGGGAGTGGTCAGCCCCAGCATTTT
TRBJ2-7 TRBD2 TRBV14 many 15 CASRAGGQNSYEQYF TGTGCCAGCAGGGCGGGAGGGCAAAACTCCTACGAGCAGTACTTC
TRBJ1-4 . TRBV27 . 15 CASRPDRGVFKKLFF TGTGCCAGCAGGCCCGATCGGGGGGTCTTTAAAAAACTGTTTTTT
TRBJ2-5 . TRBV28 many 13 CASTDSIWETQYF TGTGCCAGCACCGACTCCATCTGGGAGACCCAGTACTTC
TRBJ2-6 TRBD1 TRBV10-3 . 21 CAIRPATRDRDSPSGANVLTF TGTGCCATCCGACCGGCGACACGGGACAGGGATTCGCCCTCTGGGGCCAACGTCCTGACTTTC
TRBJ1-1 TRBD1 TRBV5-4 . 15 CASSPGQGFNTEAFF TGTGCCAGCAGCCCGGGACAGGGTTTTAACACTGAAGCTTTCTTT
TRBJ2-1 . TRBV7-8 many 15 CASRQPLTGVDEQFF TGTGCCAGCAGACAACCGCTGACGGGGGTCGATGAGCAGTTCTTC
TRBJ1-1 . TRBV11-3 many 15 CASSLGRGGDTEAFF TGTGCCAGCAGCTTAGGCCGAGGGGGGGATACTGAAGCTTTCTTT
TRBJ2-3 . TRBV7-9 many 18 CASSSLKGKRVYTDTQYF TGTGCCAGCAGCTCCCTAAAAGGGAAGCGGGTATACACAGATACGCAGTATTTT
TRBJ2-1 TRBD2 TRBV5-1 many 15 CASSLPAGTYNEQFF TGCGCCAGCAGCTTACCAGCGGGAACTTACAATGAGCAGTTCTTC
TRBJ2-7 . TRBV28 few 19 CASSLNGGVRQGSSYEQYF TGTGCCAGCAGTTTAAACGGAGGGGTTAGACAGGGAAGCTCCTACGAGCAGTACTTC
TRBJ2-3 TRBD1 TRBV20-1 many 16 CSARDFTGGNTDTQYF TGCAGTGCTAGAGATTTCACAGGGGGGAACACAGATACGCAGTATTTT
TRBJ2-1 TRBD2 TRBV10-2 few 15 CASSVGLAGVNEQFF TGCGCCAGCAGTGTTGGACTAGCGGGAGTCAATGAGCAGTTCTTC
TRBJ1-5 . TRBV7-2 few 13 CASSLDVNQPQHF TGTGCCAGCAGCTTAGACGTGAATCAGCCCCAGCATTTT
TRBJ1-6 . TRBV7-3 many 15 CASSLTIGGNSPLHF TGTGCCAGCAGCTTAACAATAGGGGGAAATTCACCCCTCCACTTT
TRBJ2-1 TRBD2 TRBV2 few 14 CASSGQLAGNEQFF TGTGCCAGCAGTGGTCAACTAGCGGGGAATGAGCAGTTCTTC
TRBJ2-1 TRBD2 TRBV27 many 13 CASRILAEHEQFF TGTGCCAGCCGTATACTAGCGGAACATGAGCAGTTCTTC
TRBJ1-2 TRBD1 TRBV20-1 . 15 CSASFTGDDYNGYTF TGCAGTGCTAGCTTCACAGGGGACGATTACAATGGCTACACCTTC